This T cell receptor (beta chain) was captured by sequencing in a study of cytomegalovirus exposure and HLA in healthy donors. Of note for this clone: The antigen is undetermined.

Study-level results: Roughly even sequencing depth across donors was the assumption behind the presence/absence analyses. A later analysis linked a missense variant in DCLRE1C to the trimming of TCR beta V and J genes.

Primers for the PCR totalled 60 Vbeta and 13 Jbeta. Profiling relied on immunoSEQ multiplex PCR, and the TCRdb table lists in-frame clones only, not all of them. The sample records about 100,000 clones, around three quarters being singletons. The source of this sequence is a woman aged 50 to 60 in good health and CMV-seropositive. The specimen sequenced was PBMCs.

CDR3 nucleotide sequence: TGTGCCAGCAGAATATCTAGCGTCGGGGAGCTGTTTTTT. Translating gives CASRISSVGELFF. The gene calls are TRBV6-1 and TRBJ2-2; D may be TRBD2 (6 bases). Germline-derived CDR1 and CDR2 are MNHNS and SASEGT. The length of the CDR3 is 13 residues. V shed 6 bases and J shed 7 bases, with 12 bases lying between them.